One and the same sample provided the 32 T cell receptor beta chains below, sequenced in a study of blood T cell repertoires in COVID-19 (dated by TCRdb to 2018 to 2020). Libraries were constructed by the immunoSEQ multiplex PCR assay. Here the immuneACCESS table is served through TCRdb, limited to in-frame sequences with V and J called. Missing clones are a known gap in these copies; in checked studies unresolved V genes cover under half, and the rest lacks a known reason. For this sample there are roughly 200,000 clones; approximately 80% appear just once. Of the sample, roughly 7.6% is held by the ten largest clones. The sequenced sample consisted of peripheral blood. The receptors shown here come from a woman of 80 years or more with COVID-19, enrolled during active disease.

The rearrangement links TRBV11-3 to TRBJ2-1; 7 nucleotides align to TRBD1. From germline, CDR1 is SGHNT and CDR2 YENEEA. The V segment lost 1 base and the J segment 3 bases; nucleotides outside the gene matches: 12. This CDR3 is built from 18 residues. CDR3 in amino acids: CASSLGGSRTGRYNEQFF. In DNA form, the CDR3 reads TGTGCCAGCAGCTTAGGAGGTTCCCGGACAGGCCGCTACAATGAGCAGTTCTTC.

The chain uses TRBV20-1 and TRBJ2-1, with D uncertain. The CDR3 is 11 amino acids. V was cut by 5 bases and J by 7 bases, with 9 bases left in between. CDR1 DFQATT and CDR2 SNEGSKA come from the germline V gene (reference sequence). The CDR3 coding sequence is TGCAGTGCTGCCATTAGAAATGAGCAGTTCTTC. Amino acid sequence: CSAAIRNEQFF.

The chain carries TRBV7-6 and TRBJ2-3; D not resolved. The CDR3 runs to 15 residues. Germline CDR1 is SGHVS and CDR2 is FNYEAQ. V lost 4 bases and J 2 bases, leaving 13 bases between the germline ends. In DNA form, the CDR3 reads TGTGCCAGCAGCTCCGGTCGAACTTTCACAGATACGCAGTATTTT. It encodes CASSSGRTFTDTQYF. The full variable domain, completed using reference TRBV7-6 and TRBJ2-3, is GAGVSQSPRYKVTKRGQDVALRCDPISGHVSLYWYRQALGQGPEFLTYFNYEAQQDKSGLPNDRFSAERPEGSISTLTIQRTEQRDSAMYRCASSSGRTFTDTQYFGPGTRLTVL.

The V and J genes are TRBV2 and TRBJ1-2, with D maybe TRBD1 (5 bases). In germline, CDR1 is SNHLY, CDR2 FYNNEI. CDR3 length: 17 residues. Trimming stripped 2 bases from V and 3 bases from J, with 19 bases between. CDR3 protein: CASSESTARAIDYGYTF. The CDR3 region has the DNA TGTGCCAGCAGTGAATCGACAGCAAGGGCAATAGACTATGGCTACACCTTC.

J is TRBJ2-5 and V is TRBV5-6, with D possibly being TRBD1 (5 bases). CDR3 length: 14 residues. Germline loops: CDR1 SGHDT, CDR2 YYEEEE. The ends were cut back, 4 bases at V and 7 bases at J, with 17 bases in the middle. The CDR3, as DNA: TGTGCCAGCAGCCCCTATGACAGCTCTCGGACCCAGTACTTC. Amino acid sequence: CASSPYDSSRTQYF.

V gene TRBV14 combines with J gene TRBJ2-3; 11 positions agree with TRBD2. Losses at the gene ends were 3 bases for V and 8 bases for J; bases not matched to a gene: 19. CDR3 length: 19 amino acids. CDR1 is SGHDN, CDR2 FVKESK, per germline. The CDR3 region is CASSQLSGRARSRKATQYF. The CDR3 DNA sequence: TGTGCCAGCAGCCAGCTTAGCGGGAGGGCACGTTCCCGAAAGGCTACGCAGTATTTT.

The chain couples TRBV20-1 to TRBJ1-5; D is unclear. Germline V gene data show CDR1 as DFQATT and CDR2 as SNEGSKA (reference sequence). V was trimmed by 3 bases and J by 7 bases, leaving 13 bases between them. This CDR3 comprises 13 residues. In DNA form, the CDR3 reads TGCAGTGCTAGTAGGAGGATGGGACAGCCCCAGCATTTT. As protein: CSASRRMGQPQHF.

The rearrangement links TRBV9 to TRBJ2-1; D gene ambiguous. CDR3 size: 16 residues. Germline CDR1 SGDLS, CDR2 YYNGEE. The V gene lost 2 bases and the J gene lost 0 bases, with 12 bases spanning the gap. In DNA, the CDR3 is TGTGCCAGCAGCGTTTTCGGAGTTAGCTCCTACAATGAGCAGTTCTTC. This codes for CASSVFGVSSYNEQFF.

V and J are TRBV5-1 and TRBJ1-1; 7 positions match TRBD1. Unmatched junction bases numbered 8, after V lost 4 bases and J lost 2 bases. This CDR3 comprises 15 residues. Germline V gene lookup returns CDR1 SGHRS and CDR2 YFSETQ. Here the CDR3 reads CASSDVTGRNTEAFF. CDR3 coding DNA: TGCGCCAGCAGCGACGTGACAGGGCGCAACACTGAAGCTTTCTTT.

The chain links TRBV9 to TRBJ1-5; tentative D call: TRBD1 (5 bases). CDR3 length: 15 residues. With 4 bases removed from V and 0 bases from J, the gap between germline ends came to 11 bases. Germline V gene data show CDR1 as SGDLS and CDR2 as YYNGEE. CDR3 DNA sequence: TGTGCCAGCAGCCCCGGGGGAAATAGCAATCAGCCCCAGCATTTT. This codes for CASSPGGNSNQPQHF.

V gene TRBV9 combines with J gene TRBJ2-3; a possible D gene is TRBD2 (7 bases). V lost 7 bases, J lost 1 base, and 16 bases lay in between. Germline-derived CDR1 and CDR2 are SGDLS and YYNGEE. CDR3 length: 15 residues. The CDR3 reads CASRRGGGGTDTQYF. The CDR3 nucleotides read TGTGCCAGCCGGAGGGGGGGAGGGGGCACAGATACGCAGTATTTT.

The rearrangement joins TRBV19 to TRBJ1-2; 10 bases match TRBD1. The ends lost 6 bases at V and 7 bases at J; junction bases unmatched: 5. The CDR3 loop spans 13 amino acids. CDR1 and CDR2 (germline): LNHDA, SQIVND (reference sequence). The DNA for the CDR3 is TGTGCCAGTAGGGGGACAGGGGTACGTGGCTACACCTTC. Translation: CASRGTGVRGYTF.

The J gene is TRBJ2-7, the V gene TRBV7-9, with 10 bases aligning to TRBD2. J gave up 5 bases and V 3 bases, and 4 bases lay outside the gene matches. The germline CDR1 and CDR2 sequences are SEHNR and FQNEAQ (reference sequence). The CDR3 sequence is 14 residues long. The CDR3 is CASSFPSGSNEQYF. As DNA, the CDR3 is TGTGCCAGCAGCTTTCCTAGCGGGAGTAACGAGCAGTACTTC.

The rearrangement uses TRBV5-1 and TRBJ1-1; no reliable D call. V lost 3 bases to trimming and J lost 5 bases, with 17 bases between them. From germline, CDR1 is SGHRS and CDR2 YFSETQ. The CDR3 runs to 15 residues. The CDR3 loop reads CASSSPGLPGTEAFF. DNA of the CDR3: TGCGCCAGCAGCTCCCCCGGACTGCCGGGGACTGAAGCTTTCTTT.

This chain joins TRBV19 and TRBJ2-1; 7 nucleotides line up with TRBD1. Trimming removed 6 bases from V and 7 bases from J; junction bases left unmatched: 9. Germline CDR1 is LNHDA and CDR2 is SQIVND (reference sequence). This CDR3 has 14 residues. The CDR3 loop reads CASSPRTQGNEQFF. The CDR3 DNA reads TGTGCCAGTAGCCCCAGGACACAGGGGAATGAGCAGTTCTTC.

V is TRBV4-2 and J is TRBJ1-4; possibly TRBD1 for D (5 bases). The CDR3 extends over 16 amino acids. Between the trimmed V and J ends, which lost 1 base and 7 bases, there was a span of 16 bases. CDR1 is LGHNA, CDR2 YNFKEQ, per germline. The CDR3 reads CASSQGGAQALEKLFF. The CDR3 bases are TGTGCCAGCAGCCAAGGCGGGGCCCAGGCCCTTGAAAAACTGTTTTTT.

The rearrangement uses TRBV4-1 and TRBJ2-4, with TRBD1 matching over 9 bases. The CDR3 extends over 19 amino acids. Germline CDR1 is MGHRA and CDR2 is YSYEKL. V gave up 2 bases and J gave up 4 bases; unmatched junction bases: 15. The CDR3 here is CASSQPSPGTGLDKNIQYF. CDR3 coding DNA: TGCGCCAGCAGCCAACCAAGCCCCGGGACAGGGCTCGATAAAAACATTCAGTACTTC.

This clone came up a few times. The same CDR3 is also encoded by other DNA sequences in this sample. In DNA, the CDR3 is TGCGCCAGCAGGGGGGACAGGAGTAATGAAAAACTGTTTTTT. Its translation is CASRGDRSNEKLFF. The chain is built from TRBV5-1 and TRBJ1-4; 8 nucleotides agree with TRBD1. Germline CDR1 SGHRS, CDR2 YFSETQ. V lost 5 bases, J lost 4 bases, and 4 bases stayed unmatched. This CDR3 has 14 residues.

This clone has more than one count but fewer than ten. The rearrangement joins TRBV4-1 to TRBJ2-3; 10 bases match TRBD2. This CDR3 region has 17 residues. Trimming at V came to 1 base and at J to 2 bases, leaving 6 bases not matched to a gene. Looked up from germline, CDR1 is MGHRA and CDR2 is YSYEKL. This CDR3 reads CASSQAQLAGPTDTQYF. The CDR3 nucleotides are TGCGCCAGCAGCCAAGCCCAACTAGCGGGACCCACAGATACGCAGTATTTT.

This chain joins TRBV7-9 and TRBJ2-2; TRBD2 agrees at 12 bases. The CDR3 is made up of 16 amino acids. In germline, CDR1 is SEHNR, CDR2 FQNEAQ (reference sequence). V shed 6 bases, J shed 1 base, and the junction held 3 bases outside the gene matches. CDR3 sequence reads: CASSRTSGMNTGELFF. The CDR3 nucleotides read TGTGCCAGCAGTCGGACTAGCGGGATGAACACCGGGGAGCTGTTTTTT.

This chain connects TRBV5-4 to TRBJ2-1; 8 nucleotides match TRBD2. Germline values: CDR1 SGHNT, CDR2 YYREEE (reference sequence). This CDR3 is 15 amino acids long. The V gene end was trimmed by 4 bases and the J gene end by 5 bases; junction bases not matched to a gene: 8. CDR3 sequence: CASSAAGGSDNEQFF. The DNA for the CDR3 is TGTGCCAGCAGCGCGGCGGGGGGTTCGGACAATGAGCAGTTCTTC.

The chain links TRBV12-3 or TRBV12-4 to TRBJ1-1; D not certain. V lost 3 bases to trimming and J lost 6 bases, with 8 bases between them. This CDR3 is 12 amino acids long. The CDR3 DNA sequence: TGTGCCAGCAGTTTCCATTCGGCTGAAGCTTTCTTT. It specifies CASSFHSAEAFF.

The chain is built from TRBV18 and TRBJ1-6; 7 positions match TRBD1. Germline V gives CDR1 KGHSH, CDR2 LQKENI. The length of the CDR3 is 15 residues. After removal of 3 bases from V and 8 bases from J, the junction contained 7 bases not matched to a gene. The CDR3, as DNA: TGTGCCAGCTCACCCAGGACAGGTGATTATTCACCCCTCCACTTT. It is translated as CASSPRTGDYSPLHF.

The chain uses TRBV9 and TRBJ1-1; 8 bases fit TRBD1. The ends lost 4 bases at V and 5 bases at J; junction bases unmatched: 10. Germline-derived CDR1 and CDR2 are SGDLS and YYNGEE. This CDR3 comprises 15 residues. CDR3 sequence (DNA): TGTGCCAGCAGCTACCAGGGGGCATCGGGTACTGAAGCTTTCTTT. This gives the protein CASSYQGASGTEAFF.

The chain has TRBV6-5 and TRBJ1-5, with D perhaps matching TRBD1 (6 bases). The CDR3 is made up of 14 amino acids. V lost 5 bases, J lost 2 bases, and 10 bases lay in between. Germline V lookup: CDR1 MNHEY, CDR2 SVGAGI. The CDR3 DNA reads TGTGCCAGCAGTATACAGGGAGGCAATCAGCCCCAGCATTTT. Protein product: CASSIQGGNQPQHF.

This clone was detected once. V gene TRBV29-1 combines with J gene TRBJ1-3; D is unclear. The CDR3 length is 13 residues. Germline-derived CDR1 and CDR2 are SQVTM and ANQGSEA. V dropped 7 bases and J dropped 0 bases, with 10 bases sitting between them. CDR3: CSALKSSGNTIYF. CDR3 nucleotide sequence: TGCAGCGCCTTGAAGAGCTCTGGAAACACCATATATTTT.

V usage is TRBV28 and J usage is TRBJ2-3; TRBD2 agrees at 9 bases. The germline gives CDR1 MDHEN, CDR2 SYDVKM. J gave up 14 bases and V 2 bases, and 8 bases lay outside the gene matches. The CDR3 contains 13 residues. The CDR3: CASSLASGIVPYF. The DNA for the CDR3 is TGTGCCAGCAGTTTAGCTAGCGGGATTGTTCCGTATTTT. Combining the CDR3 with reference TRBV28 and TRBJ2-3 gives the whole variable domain DVKVTQSSRYLVKRTGEKVFLECVQDMDHENMFWYRQDPGLGLRLIYFSYDVKMKEKGDIPEGYSVSREKKERFSLILESASTNQTSMYLCASSLASGIVPYFGPGTRLTVL.

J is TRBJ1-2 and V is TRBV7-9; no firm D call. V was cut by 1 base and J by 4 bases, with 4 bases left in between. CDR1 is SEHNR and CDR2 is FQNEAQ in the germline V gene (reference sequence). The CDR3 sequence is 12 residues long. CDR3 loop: CASSLGSYGYTF. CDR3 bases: TGTGCCAGCAGCTTAGGTAGCTATGGCTACACCTTC.

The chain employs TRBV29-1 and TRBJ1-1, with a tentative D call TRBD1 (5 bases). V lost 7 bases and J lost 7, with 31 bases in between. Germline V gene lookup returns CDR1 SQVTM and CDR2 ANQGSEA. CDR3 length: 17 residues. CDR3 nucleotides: TGCAGCGGCCGGGGGACTTTTCAGGCCTCCCGCGTGGTTGAAGCTTTCTTT. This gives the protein CSGRGTFQASRVVEAFF.

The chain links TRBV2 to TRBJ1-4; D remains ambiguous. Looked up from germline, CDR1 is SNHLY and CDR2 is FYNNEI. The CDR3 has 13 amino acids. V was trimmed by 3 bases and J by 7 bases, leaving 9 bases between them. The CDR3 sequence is CASSETGVEKLFF. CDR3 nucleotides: TGTGCCAGCAGTGAGACCGGAGTTGAAAAACTGTTTTTT.

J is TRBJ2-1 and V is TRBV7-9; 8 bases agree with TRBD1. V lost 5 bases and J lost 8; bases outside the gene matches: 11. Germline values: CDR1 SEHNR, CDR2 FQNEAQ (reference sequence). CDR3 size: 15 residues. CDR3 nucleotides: TGTGCCAGCAGCCCCGAGGGCAGGGGGCGATATGAGCAGTTCTTC. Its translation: CASSPEGRGRYEQFF.

Written as DNA, the CDR3 is TGTGCCAGCTCGCCAGGGACTTTGAGCTCCTACGAGCAGTACTTC. Protein sequence: CASSPGTLSSYEQYF. The chain has TRBV18 and TRBJ2-7; D perhaps matches TRBD2 (6 bases). The germline V gene encodes CDR1 KGHSH and CDR2 LQKENI. This CDR3 has 15 amino acids. The V and J ends lost 6 bases and 0 bases respectively, with 15 bases between them.